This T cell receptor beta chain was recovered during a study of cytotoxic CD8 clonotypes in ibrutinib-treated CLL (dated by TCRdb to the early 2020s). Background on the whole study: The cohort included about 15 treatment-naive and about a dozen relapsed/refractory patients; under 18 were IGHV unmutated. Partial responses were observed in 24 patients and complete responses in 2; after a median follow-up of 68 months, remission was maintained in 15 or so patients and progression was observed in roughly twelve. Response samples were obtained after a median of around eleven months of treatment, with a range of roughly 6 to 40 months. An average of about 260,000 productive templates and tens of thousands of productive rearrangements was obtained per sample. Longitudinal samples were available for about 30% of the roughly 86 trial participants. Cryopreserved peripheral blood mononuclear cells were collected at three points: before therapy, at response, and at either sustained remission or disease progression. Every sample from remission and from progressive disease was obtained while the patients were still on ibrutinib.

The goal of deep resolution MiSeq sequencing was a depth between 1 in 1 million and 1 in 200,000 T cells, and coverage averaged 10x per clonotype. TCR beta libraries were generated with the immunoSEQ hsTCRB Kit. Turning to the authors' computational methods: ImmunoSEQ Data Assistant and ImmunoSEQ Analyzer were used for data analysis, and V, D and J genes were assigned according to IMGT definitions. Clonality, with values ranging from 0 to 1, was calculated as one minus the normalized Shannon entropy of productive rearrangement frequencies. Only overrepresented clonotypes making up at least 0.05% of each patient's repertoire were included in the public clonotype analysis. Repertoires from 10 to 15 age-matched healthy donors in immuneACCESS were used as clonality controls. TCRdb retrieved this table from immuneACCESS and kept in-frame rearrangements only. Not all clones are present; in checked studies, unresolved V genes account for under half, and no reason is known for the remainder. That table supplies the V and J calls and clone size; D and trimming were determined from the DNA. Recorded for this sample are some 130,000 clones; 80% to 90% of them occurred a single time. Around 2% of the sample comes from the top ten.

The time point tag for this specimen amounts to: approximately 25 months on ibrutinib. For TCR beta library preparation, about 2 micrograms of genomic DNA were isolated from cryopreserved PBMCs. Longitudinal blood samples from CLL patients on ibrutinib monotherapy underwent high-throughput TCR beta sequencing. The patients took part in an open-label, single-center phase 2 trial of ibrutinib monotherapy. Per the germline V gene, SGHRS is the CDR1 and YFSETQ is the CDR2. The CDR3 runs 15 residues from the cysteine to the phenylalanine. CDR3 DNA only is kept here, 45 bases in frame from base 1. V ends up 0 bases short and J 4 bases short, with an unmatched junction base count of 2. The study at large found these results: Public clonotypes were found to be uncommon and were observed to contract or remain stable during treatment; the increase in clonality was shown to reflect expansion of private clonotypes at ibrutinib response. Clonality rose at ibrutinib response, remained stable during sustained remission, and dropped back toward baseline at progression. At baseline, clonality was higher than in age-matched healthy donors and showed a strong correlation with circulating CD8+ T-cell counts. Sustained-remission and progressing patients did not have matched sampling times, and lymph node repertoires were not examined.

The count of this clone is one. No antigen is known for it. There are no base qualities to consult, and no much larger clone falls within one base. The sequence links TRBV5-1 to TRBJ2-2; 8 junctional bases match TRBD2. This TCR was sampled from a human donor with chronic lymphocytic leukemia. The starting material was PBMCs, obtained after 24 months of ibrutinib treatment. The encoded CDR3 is CASSLDGRATGELFF. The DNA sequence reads TGCGCCAGCAGCTTGGACGGGAGGGCCACCGGGGAGCTGTTTTTT.